Detailed here is one T cell receptor (beta chain). The target antigen is unknown. These data are taken from a study of T cell responses to AZD1222 COVID-19 vaccine. The overall study: Some second doses came at about 4 weeks and others at about 12 weeks; these were pooled. Regarding the study as a whole: The repertoires were collected only after the peak T cell response.

The data were produced by immunoSEQ multiplex PCR, yet TCRdb's version contains in-frame clones alone and is incomplete. The table includes about 140,000 clones, about nine tenths detected once. V shed 1 base, J shed 4 bases, and the junction held 6 bases outside the gene matches. From germline, CDR1 is SGHDN and CDR2 FVKESK. This CDR3 contains 16 residues. Sequencing used peripheral blood, obtained on day 0 of AZD1222 vaccination. The clonotype was recovered from an adult in good health. The J gene is TRBJ2-7, the V gene TRBV14; 11 positions match TRBD2. The DNA of the CDR3 is TGTGCCAGCAGCCAAGGTCTAGCGGGAGGATCGTACGAGCAGTACTTC. Its protein is CASSQGLAGGSYEQYF.